This passage covers 8 T cell receptor beta chains from one sample sequenced in a study of blood T cell repertoires in COVID-19. The method was immunoSEQ multiplex PCR; TCRdb's version includes in-frame clones alone and lacks a portion of them. The data show 90,000 to 120,000 clones, around nine tenths seen once. The sample comprised peripheral blood. The source is a woman aged 30 to 39 with acute or convalescent COVID-19.

The rearrangement links TRBV25-1 to TRBJ1-4; D gene unclear. Germline CDR1 reads MGHDK; CDR2 reads SYGVNS. V gave up 4 bases and J gave up 0 bases, with 12 bases separating them. The CDR3 loop spans 16 amino acids. As DNA, the CDR3 is TGTGCCAGCAGTGGTGAAAGCTCTGCAACTAATGAAAAACTGTTTTTT. This gives the protein CASSGESSATNEKLFF.

V is TRBV3-1 (or the pseudogene TRBV3-2) and J is TRBJ1-3; TRBD1 matches 8 bases. This CDR3 spans 15 amino acids. V shed 4 bases, J shed 0 bases, and the junction held 2 bases outside the gene matches. Germline lookup yields CDR1 LGHDT and CDR2 YNNKEL (reference sequence). The DNA for the CDR3 is TGTGCCAGCAGCCGAGGGACAGGCTCTGGAAACACCATATATTTT. It is translated as CASSRGTGSGNTIYF.

V usage is TRBV3-1 (or the pseudogene TRBV3-2) and J usage is TRBJ1-1, with D unclear. The CDR3 runs 13 residues. Trimming shortened V by 1 base and J by 4 bases, and 7 bases separated the two germline ends. Germline CDR1 reads LGHDT; CDR2 reads YNNKEL (reference sequence). The CDR3 sequence: CASSQVLSTEAFF. DNA for the CDR3: TGTGCCAGCAGCCAAGTACTTAGCACTGAAGCTTTCTTT.

This clone has only one observation. The chain is built from TRBV30 and TRBJ1-5; 9 bases agree with TRBD1. The CDR3 is 14 amino acids. Germline V gene lookup returns CDR1 GTSNPN and CDR2 SVGIG (reference sequence). V dropped 1 base and J dropped 5; count of bases not matched to a gene: 3. The CDR3 here is CAWSGGTGYQPQHF. CDR3 coding DNA: TGTGCCTGGAGTGGTGGGACAGGGTATCAGCCCCAGCATTTT.

This rearrangement joins TRBV2 to TRBJ2-7; TRBD1 might be the D (5 bases). Germline CDR1 reads SNHLY; CDR2 reads FYNNEI. Trimming took off 2 bases at V and 3 bases at J, with 14 bases between the two ends. CDR3 size: 15 residues. The CDR3 spells CASSERVVGLYEQYF. The CDR3 DNA follows: TGTGCCAGCAGTGAACGGGTAGTGGGGCTCTACGAGCAGTACTTC.

This clone showed up just a few times. The V call is TRBV7-2, the J call TRBJ1-1, with D possibly matching TRBD1 (5 bases). The CDR3 is 13 residues long. From germline, CDR1 is SGHTA and CDR2 FQGNSA. V was cut by 0 bases and J by 6 bases, with 8 bases left in between. Here the CDR3 reads CASSLAREAEAFF. CDR3 DNA: TGTGCCAGCAGCTTAGCCAGGGAGGCTGAAGCTTTCTTT.

The CDR3 nucleotides are TGTGCCAGCAGACTTCGCCAAGGGACAGGGTCTTATAGCAATCAGCCCCAGCATTTT. Translation: CASRLRQGTGSYSNQPQHF. The chain employs TRBV28 and TRBJ1-5, with 9 bases lining up with TRBD1. The CDR3 is 19 residues long. The trim removed 6 bases at V and 0 bases at J, leaving 15 bases unmatched. Per germline, CDR1 MDHEN and CDR2 SYDVKM.

The chain employs TRBV4-1 and TRBJ2-1; 12 positions match TRBD2. The germline V gene has CDR1 MGHRA and CDR2 YSYEKL. V lost 4 bases and J lost 10; bases outside the gene matches: 8. This CDR3 has 15 amino acids. The CDR3 DNA reads TGCGCCAGCAGCCCCAGACTAGCGGGAGTCAAGGAGCAGTTCTTC. It translates to CASSPRLAGVKEQFF.